This passage covers 29 T cell receptor beta chains from one sample sequenced in a study of T cell clones after liver transplantation. Using immunoSEQ multiplex PCR, the repertoire was profiled, and TCRdb retains in-frame clones only, with some absent. The sample consists of over 14,000 clones, around 90% of them appearing once. The sequencing here drew on CD8+ T cells from blood, taken before liver transplant. The receptors stem from a human donor who received a liver transplant.

Only one count was recorded for this clone. V usage is TRBV5-6 and J usage is TRBJ2-2, with D hard to call. The CDR3 spans 13 residues. Between the trimmed V and J ends, which lost 1 base and 8 bases, there was a span of 9 bases. Germline V CDR1 and CDR2: SGHDT, YYEEEE. CDR3 region: CASSLPQWGELFF. The CDR3 DNA reads TGTGCCAGCAGCTTGCCCCAGTGGGGGGAGCTGTTTTTT.

V usage is TRBV6-1 and J usage is TRBJ2-3; maybe TRBD1 (8 bases). Germline-derived CDR1 and CDR2 are MNHNS and SASEGT. Trimming left V 4 bases short and J 2 bases short, with 16 bases between. The CDR3 consists of 16 residues. The CDR3, as DNA: TGTGCCAGCAGTGGGTACAGGGGGGGATTCACAGATACGCAGTATTTT. This translates into CASSGYRGGFTDTQYF.

This chain connects TRBV27 to TRBJ2-1, with D possibly called TRBD1 or TRBD2 (6 bases each). The CDR3 extends over 16 amino acids. Germline loops: CDR1 MNHEY, CDR2 SMNVEV (reference sequence). Trimming cost V 5 bases and J 3 bases, with 17 bases left between them. CDR3 amino acids: CASSPLGGAVYNEQFF. CDR3 DNA: TGTGCCAGCAGTCCCCTGGGGGGCGCTGTCTACAATGAGCAGTTCTTC.

The gene calls are TRBV29-1 and TRBJ2-5, with 9 bases identical to TRBD1. The CDR3 consists of 12 residues. Germline CDR1 is SQVTM and CDR2 is ANQGSEA. Trimming at V came to 7 bases and at J to 7 bases, leaving 7 bases not matched to a gene. The CDR3 DNA reads TGCAGCGCGGTGACAGGGGGGCGGACCCAGTACTTC. Encoded protein: CSAVTGGRTQYF. Full variable domain (missing parts from reference TRBV29-1 and TRBJ2-5): SAVISQKPSRDICQRGTSLTIQCQVDSQVTMMFWYRQQPGQSLTLIATANQGSEATYESGFVIDKFPISRPNLTFSTLTVSNMSPEDSSIYLCSAVTGGRTQYFGPGTRLLVL.

This chain connects TRBV27 to TRBJ1-4; 8 nucleotides agree with TRBD1. Losses at the gene ends were 6 bases for V and 7 bases for J; bases not matched to a gene: 13. The CDR3 has 16 amino acids. Germline loops: CDR1 MNHEY, CDR2 SMNVEV (reference sequence). The CDR3 DNA reads as TGTGCCAGCAGACGCGCTGACAGGGGAGGAGGTGAAAAACTGTTTTTT. This encodes CASRRADRGGGEKLFF.

The chain has TRBV6-5 and TRBJ2-2; D unclear. This CDR3 region has 11 residues. CDR1 is MNHEY, CDR2 SVGAGI, per germline. Trimming stripped 6 bases from V and 7 bases from J, with 6 bases between. The CDR3 DNA sequence: TGTGCCAGCAGCATGGGCGGGGAGCTGTTTTTT. Translated: CASSMGGELFF.

The chain employs TRBV7-9 and TRBJ2-1; either TRBD1 or TRBD2 may fit D (5 bases each). CDR1 SEHNR and CDR2 FQNEAQ come from the germline V gene (reference sequence). This CDR3 comprises 12 residues. The V end lost 5 bases, the J end lost 8 bases, and 10 bases lay between the germline ends. CDR3: CASSPGTDEQFF. The CDR3 DNA reads TGTGCCAGCAGCCCCGGGACGGATGAGCAGTTCTTC.

The rearrangement links TRBV11-2 to TRBJ2-5, with TRBD1 matching over 10 bases. This CDR3 is 16 amino acids long. Germline loops: CDR1 SGHAT, CDR2 FQNNGV. Trimming cost V 5 bases and J 5 bases; bases outside gene matches: 11. For the CDR3, the DNA is TGTGCCAGCAGCCCCTCGACAGGGGGCACCGGGGAGACCCAGTACTTC. Translating it yields CASSPSTGGTGETQYF.

This rearrangement joins TRBV27 to TRBJ1-4; unclear D gene. This CDR3 has 14 residues. V dropped 3 bases and J dropped 0 bases, with 5 bases sitting between them. Germline CDR1 is MNHEY and CDR2 is SMNVEV (reference sequence). The CDR3 bases are TGTGCCAGCAGTTTGGCCCCAACTAATGAAAAACTGTTTTTT. It encodes CASSLAPTNEKLFF.

This clone has just one count. V and J are TRBV4-3 and TRBJ1-2; D is possibly TRBD1 (6 bases). V lost 2 bases and J 6 bases, leaving 13 bases between the germline ends. There are 14 residues in the CDR3. In germline, CDR1 is LGHNA, CDR2 YSLEER. The CDR3 loop reads CASSQTVGGHGYTF. The CDR3 region has the DNA TGCGCCAGCAGCCAAACGGTGGGGGGCCATGGCTACACCTTC.

Here the CDR3 reads CASSPPGSPYGYTF. CDR3 nucleotides: TGTGCCAGCTCACCACCCGGTTCCCCTTATGGCTACACCTTC. The chain carries TRBV18 and TRBJ1-2; the D is unclear. The CDR3 contains 14 residues. CDR1 and CDR2 (germline): KGHSH, LQKENI. V dropped 0 bases and J dropped 5 bases, with 10 bases sitting between them.

The chain recombines TRBV28 with TRBJ2-3, with a weak D call TRBD2 (6 bases). Germline loops: CDR1 MDHEN, CDR2 SYDVKM. This CDR3 region has 20 residues. The ends were cut back, 2 bases at V and 5 bases at J, with 29 bases in the middle. The CDR3 DNA sequence: TGTGCCAGCAGTTTACGCCGGGGCAGTTTAATAGCGGAGAGGGGAGATACGCAGTATTTT. It is translated as CASSLRRGSLIAERGDTQYF.

This chain links TRBV7-9 with TRBJ2-1, with 11 bases matching TRBD2. Germline V gives CDR1 SEHNR, CDR2 FQNEAQ (reference sequence). The CDR3 is made up of 16 amino acids. V was clipped by 4 bases and J by 2 bases; unmatched bases: 4. CDR3 sequence: CASSSPSGRTYNEQFF. The CDR3 DNA is TGTGCCAGCAGCTCCCCTAGCGGGAGGACCTACAATGAGCAGTTCTTC.

The chain employs TRBV9 and TRBJ2-7, with D tentatively TRBD2 (5 bases). Trimming removed 3 bases at V and 5 bases at J, with 18 bases between. This CDR3 is 15 amino acids long. Germline-derived CDR1 and CDR2 are SGDLS and YYNGEE. The CDR3: CASSGSGSPADEQYF. In DNA, the CDR3 is TGTGCCAGCAGCGGAAGCGGCTCCCCCGCGGACGAGCAGTACTTC.

The genes are TRBV19 and TRBJ2-1; D gene ambiguous. V lost 5 bases and J 5 bases, leaving 16 bases between the germline ends. The length of the CDR3 is 15 residues. Germline CDR1 is LNHDA and CDR2 is SQIVND (reference sequence). CDR3 nucleotides: TGTGCCAGTAGTGAGTGGGTGGTGGGCCACAATGAGCAGTTCTTC. It translates to CASSEWVVGHNEQFF.

This chain joins TRBV19 and TRBJ2-1; 7 bases map to TRBD1. V was clipped by 1 base and J by 4 bases; unmatched bases: 4. Germline lookup yields CDR1 LNHDA and CDR2 SQIVND (reference sequence). The CDR3 runs to 15 residues. The CDR3 bases are TGTGCCAGTAGTATAGTCAGGGGGAATTACAATGAGCAGTTCTTC. Translation gives CASSIVRGNYNEQFF. Full variable domain (remainder filled in from reference TRBV19 and TRBJ2-1): DGGITQSPKYLFRKEGQNVTLSCEQNLNHDAMYWYRQDPGQGLRLIYYSQIVNDFQKGDIAEGYSVSREKKESFPLTVTSAQKNPTAFYLCASSIVRGNYNEQFFGPGTRLTVL.

The rearrangement links TRBV18 to TRBJ2-7, with a possible D match to TRBD2 (7 bases). Germline V CDR1 and CDR2: KGHSH, LQKENI. V was cut by 3 bases and J by 5 bases, with 11 bases left in between. The length of the CDR3 is 13 residues. The CDR3 is CASSPGGPDEQYF. For the CDR3, the DNA is TGTGCCAGCTCACCCGGGGGGCCAGACGAGCAGTACTTC.

The chain recombines TRBV7-8 with TRBJ2-5; D is perhaps TRBD2 (6 bases). The CDR3 consists of 14 residues. Germline V gene sequence: CDR1 SGHVS, CDR2 FQNEAQ. The V end was cut by 3 bases, the J end by 4 bases, with 12 bases between. CDR3 in DNA: TGTGCCAGCAGCTTTCGGGAGATGGTAGAGACCCAGTACTTC. This codes for CASSFREMVETQYF.

The rearrangement links TRBV6-5 to TRBJ1-2; D possibly corresponds to TRBD1 (5 bases). Germline V gene data show CDR1 as MNHEY and CDR2 as SVGAGI. The CDR3 length is 16 residues. The V and J ends lost 0 bases and 0 bases respectively, with 11 bases between them. The CDR3 bases are TGTGCCAGCAGTTACTCGCCCCGGACACCTAACTATGGCTACACCTTC. As protein: CASSYSPRTPNYGYTF.

The rearrangement links TRBV2 to TRBJ2-7; maybe TRBD1 (5 bases). Trimming pared 6 bases from V and 2 bases from J, leaving 17 bases between. CDR1 is SNHLY, CDR2 FYNNEI, per germline. The CDR3 is made up of 15 amino acids. This chain's CDR3 is CASSEKIQGPYEQYF. The DNA of the CDR3 is TGTGCCAGCAGCGAAAAAATCCAGGGCCCCTACGAGCAGTACTTC.

The chain links TRBV10-3 to TRBJ1-1, with D perhaps matching TRBD1 (6 bases). Trimming left V 11 bases short and J 5 bases short, with 21 bases between. The CDR3 totals 14 residues. Per the germline V gene, CDR1 is ENHRY and CDR2 is SYGVKD. The CDR3 DNA is TGTGCCGCTTCACGAACAGGGTTTGCGACTGAAGCTTTCTTT. Amino acids: CAASRTGFATEAFF.

This sequence joins TRBV7-9 and TRBJ1-2; D uncertain. Germline V gene lookup returns CDR1 SEHNR and CDR2 FQNEAQ (reference sequence). The V and J ends lost 1 base and 4 bases respectively, with 19 bases between them. CDR3 length equals 17 residues. CDR3 in amino acids: CASSLGSTGKGTYGYTF. CDR3 in DNA: TGTGCCAGCAGCTTAGGTTCGACGGGCAAAGGTACCTATGGCTACACCTTC.

The chain uses TRBV7-2 and TRBJ2-7; 7 bases line up with TRBD2. The junction had 6 bases not matched to a gene; V was cut back by 1 base and J by 0 bases. CDR3 length: 16 amino acids. Germline loops: CDR1 SGHTA, CDR2 FQGNSA. In DNA form, the CDR3 reads TGTGCCAGCAGCTTAGGACTAGCCTACAGCTCCTACGAGCAGTACTTC. Its translation: CASSLGLAYSSYEQYF. Combining the CDR3 with reference TRBV7-2 and TRBJ2-7 gives the whole variable domain GAGVSQSPSNKVTEKGKDVELRCDPISGHTALYWYRQSLGQGLEFLIYFQGNSAPDKSGLPSDRFSAERTGGSVSTLTIQRTQQEDSAVYLCASSLGLAYSSYEQYFGPGTRLTVT.

The chain is built from TRBV19 and TRBJ2-2, with 10 bases aligning to TRBD1. The CDR3 has 16 residues. J was trimmed by 5 bases and V by 7 bases; bases with no gene match: 10. Germline CDR1 reads LNHDA; CDR2 reads SQIVND (reference sequence). This chain's CDR3 is CASKFDRGRITGELFF. The CDR3 region has the DNA TGTGCCAGTAAATTCGACAGGGGGCGGATAACCGGGGAGCTGTTTTTT.

This rearrangement joins TRBV13 to TRBJ2-7, with TRBD1 matching over 9 bases. This CDR3 is built from 15 residues. V shed 3 bases and J 0 bases; nucleotides not matched to a gene: 3. The germline V gene has CDR1 PRHDT and CDR2 FYEKMQ (reference sequence). This chain's CDR3 is CASSFRDRDSYEQYF. CDR3 DNA sequence: TGTGCCAGCAGCTTCCGGGACAGGGACTCCTACGAGCAGTACTTC. Supplemented by reference TRBV13 and TRBJ2-7, the full variable domain reads AAGVIQSPRHLIKEKRETATLKCYPIPRHDTVYWYQQGPGQDPQFLISFYEKMQSDKGSIPDRFSAQQFSDYHSELNMSSLELGDSALYFCASSFRDRDSYEQYFGPGTRLTVT.

This clone has a single count. J is TRBJ1-3 and V is TRBV4-2; D unresolved. The CDR3 runs 15 residues. V shed 0 bases and J shed 0 bases, with 6 bases lying between them. Germline assignment: CDR1 LGHNA and CDR2 YNFKEQ. The CDR3 protein is CASSQEVFSGNTIYF. The CDR3 region has the DNA TGTGCCAGCAGCCAAGAGGTCTTCTCTGGAAACACCATATATTTT.

J is TRBJ2-7 and V is TRBV6-5, with a tentative D call TRBD2 (6 bases). Trimming took off 6 bases at V and 2 bases at J, with 11 bases between the two ends. Germline CDR1 MNHEY, CDR2 SVGAGI. This CDR3 region has 13 residues. In DNA form, the CDR3 reads TGTGCCAGCAGGGGCGGGACCACCTACGAGCAGTACTTC. It translates to CASRGGTTYEQYF.

The J gene is TRBJ2-7, the V gene TRBV6-1; D perhaps matches TRBD1 (7 bases). Trimming left V 2 bases short and J 5 bases short, with 16 bases between. Germline CDR1 is MNHNS and CDR2 is SASEGT. The CDR3 is 15 residues long. Written as DNA, the CDR3 is TGTGCCAGCAGTGAACTGGTGCAGGGGGGAGACGAGCAGTACTTC. Encoded protein: CASSELVQGGDEQYF.

The V call is TRBV7-9, the J call TRBJ2-7; 9 nucleotides match TRBD1. This CDR3 comprises 15 residues. V shed 0 bases, J shed 0 bases, and the junction held 0 bases outside the gene matches. Looked up from germline, CDR1 is SEHNR and CDR2 is FQNEAQ (reference sequence). Here the CDR3 reads CASSLATGGSYEQYF. The CDR3 DNA is TGTGCCAGCAGCTTAGCGACAGGGGGCTCCTACGAGCAGTACTTC.